This T cell receptor (beta chain) was sequenced in a study of CXCR3-negative and CXCR3-positive naive CD8 T cells. Study-level points and caveats: TRB CDR3s were more hydrophobic in CXCR3-positive than in CXCR3-negative naive cells. From TRB CDR3 properties, TCR strength was inferred; surface CD5 did not differ between naive subsets.

Worth noting for this clonotype: Its antigen is still unknown.

CD45RO-CCR7+CD27+CD95- expression identified naive CD8+ T cells. The authors made the TRB cDNA libraries by 5' RACE using UMI labels. From the 5' RACE reads, TCRdb lists one entry per CDR3 protein and no DNA. Its listing shows tens of thousands of distinct CDR3 sequences. The receptor comes from a human donor in good health. Some clones in this sample may be carry-over from other donors' samples. The sequenced sample was naive CXCR3+ CD8+ T cells from blood. As for subset: CD45RO-CCR7+CD27+CD95- naive CD8+ T cells expressing CXCR3 (TNR3+).

CDR3 region: CASSQDSVYEQYF. The gene calls are TRBV4-2 and TRBJ2-7. CDR3 size: 13 residues. Germline V gene sequence: CDR1 LGHNA, CDR2 YNFKEQ.